The source of this TCR beta chain is a study of control samples from healthy donors and cancer patients. The germline V gene encodes CDR1 MNHEY and CDR2 SVGAGI. V shed 5 bases and J shed 6 bases, with 18 bases lying between them. The CDR3 has 15 amino acids. Produced via immunoSEQ multiplex PCR; TCRdb's table is partial and in-frame only. The sample consists of some 90,000 clones, about 88% of them appearing once. Specimen: blood. The chain employs TRBV6-5 and TRBJ2-3; D unresolved. This sequence was found in a woman aged 50 to 65 in good health. In DNA form, the CDR3 reads TGTGCCAGCAGTAGGTCGCAGGAGTGGACGGATACGCAGTATTTT. Translation: CASSRSQEWTDTQYF.